The clone carrying this TCR beta chain has a handful of counts. This CDR3 contains 16 residues. The V and J ends lost 6 bases and 7 bases, in that order; junction bases with no gene match: 14. The table came from immunoSEQ multiplex PCR; TCRdb's copy has only in-frame clones and leaves some out. The sample lists approximately 170,000 clones; 65% to 90% were seen once. The data stem from a study of blood T cell repertoires in COVID-19. The wider study: PBMCs, B-cell-depleted T cells, or T cells were the source of the cDNA or gDNA that made up the material.

The origin of this receptor is a man aged 45-65 years with active or convalescent COVID-19. Material: peripheral blood. This sequence joins TRBV5-3 and TRBJ2-3, with TRBD2 identical over 10 bases. TRBV5-3 is an ORF; its function is uncertain. The CDR3 protein is CARKHRSGRAGNTQYF. The CDR3 DNA reads TGTGCCAGAAAACACCGGAGCGGGAGGGCCGGGAATACGCAGTATTTT.